The following is a T cell receptor beta chain sequence with its context. What it recognizes is unknown. A much larger clone differs by one base, so this may be a read error. The data were obtained in a study of T cells in Graves' hyperthyroidism and ophthalmopathy. General observations from the study: Most thyroid clonotypes that were expanded above 0.001 also turned up in blood.

The V gene's germline CDR1 is MNHEY and CDR2 SVGAGI. The CDR3 loop spans 15 amino acids. Graves' hyperthyroidism was deemed stable absent ophthalmopathy progression within 18 months. Uncontrolled infection, other autoimmune disease, pregnancy or lactation led to exclusion. Amplification targeted TCR beta CDR3 regions from RNA transcripts. When the TCR CDR3 underwent first-round RT-PCR, the HTBI primer set was used. TCRdb fed the multiplex PCR reads into MiXCR, producing one record per CDR3 protein. Among 340,000 or so distinct CDR3 sequences, over 15% were seen once, and the ten largest hold around 34%.

The sample was blood. This chain connects TRBV6-5 to TRBJ2-5; 9 bases map to TRBD1. The TCR was taken from a man aged 25-45 years with Graves' hyperthyroidism. CDR3 nucleotide sequence: TGTGGCAGCAGTTTTCCGGGACAGGGCCAAGAGACCCAGTACTTC. The encoded protein is CGSSFPGQGQETQYF.